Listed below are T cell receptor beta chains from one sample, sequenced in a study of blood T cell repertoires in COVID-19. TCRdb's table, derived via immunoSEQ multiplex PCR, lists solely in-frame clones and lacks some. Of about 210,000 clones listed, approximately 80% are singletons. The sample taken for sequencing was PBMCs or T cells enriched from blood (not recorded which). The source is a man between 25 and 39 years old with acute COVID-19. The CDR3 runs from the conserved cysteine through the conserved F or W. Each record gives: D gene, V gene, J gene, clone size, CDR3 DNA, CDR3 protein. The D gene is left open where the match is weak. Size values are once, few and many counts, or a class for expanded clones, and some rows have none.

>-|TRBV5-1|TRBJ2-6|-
TGCGCCAGCAGCTTGGCTGACGTCCTGACTTTC
CASSLADVLTF
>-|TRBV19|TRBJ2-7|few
TGTGCCAGTAGTATTACTATCGTCAGTTTCTACGAGCAGTACTTC
CASSITIVSFYEQYF
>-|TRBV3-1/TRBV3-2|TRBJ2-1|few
TGTGCCAGCAGCTACCCGACAGCTAGCTCCTACAATGAGCAGTTCTTC
CASSYPTASSYNEQFF
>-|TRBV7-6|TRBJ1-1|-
TGTGCCAGCAGCTCGGGTCCTGCGAACACTGAAGCTTTCTTT
CASSSGPANTEAFF
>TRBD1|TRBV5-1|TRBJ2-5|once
TGCGCCAGCAGCTCGTGGGACAGGACCCAGACCCAGTACTTC
CASSSWDRTQTQYF
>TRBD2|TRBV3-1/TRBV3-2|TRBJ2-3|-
TGTGCCAGCAGCCAGTTAGCGGGGGCCCGCACAGATACGCAGTATTTT
CASSQLAGARTDTQYF
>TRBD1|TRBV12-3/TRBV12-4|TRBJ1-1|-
TGTGCCAGCAGGGCGAACAGGGGGAATGAAGCTTTCTTT
CASRANRGNEAFF
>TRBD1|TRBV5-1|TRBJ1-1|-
TGCGCCAGCAGGACCGGGACAGAGAACACTGAAGCTTTCTTT
CASRTGTENTEAFF
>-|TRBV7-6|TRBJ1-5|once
TGTGCCAGCAGCTTATTCGGGGGGGGGCAGCCCCAGCATTTT
CASSLFGGGQPQHF
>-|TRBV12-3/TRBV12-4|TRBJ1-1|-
TGTGCCAGCAGTTTTAGCGAGAACACTGAAGCTTTCTTT
CASSFSENTEAFF
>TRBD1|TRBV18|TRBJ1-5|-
TGTGCCAGCTCACCACCGGTGGGACAGGGCCGGAATCAGCCCCAGCATTTT
CASSPPVGQGRNQPQHF
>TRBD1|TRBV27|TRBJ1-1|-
TGTGCCAGCAGTATTTTAACAGGGGAGAACACTGAAGCTTTCTTT
CASSILTGENTEAFF
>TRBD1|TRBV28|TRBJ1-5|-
TGTGCCAGCAGTTGGGTACAGGGGGCCCTTAATGTGCCCCAGCATTTT
CASSWVQGALNVPQHF
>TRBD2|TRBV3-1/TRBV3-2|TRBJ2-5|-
TGTGCCAGCAGCCCCGGGACTAGTGGCGAGACCCAGTACTTC
CASSPGTSGETQYF
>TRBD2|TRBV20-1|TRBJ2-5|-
TGCAGTGCTAGTCGCCGGAGCGGGGGGGCCGCGGAGACCCAGTACTTC
CSASRRSGGAAETQYF
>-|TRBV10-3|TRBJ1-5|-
TGTGCCATCAGTGAAAGAGGCGATAGCAATCAGCCCCAGCATTTT
CAISERGDSNQPQHF
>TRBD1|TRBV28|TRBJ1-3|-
TGTGCCAGCATTAACAGGGGGTCTGGAAACACCATATATTTT
CASINRGSGNTIYF
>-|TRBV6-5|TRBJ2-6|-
TGTGCCAGCAGTTCATCGGGGGGGGCCAACGTCCTGACTTTC
CASSSSGGANVLTF
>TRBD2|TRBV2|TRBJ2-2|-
TGTGCCAGCAGTGATGGACCGGGGGGGACCGGGGAGCTGTTTTTT
CASSDGPGGTGELFF
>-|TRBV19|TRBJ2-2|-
TGTGCCAGTACCGACAGCCCCACCGGGGAGCTGTTTTTT
CASTDSPTGELFF
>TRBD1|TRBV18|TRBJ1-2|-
TGTGCCAGCTCCACCGGGACAGGGCTATATGGCTACACCTTC
CASSTGTGLYGYTF
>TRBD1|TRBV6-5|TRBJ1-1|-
TGTGCCAGCAGGCGCCGACAGGGTGGGACTGAAGCTTTCTTT
CASRRRQGGTEAFF
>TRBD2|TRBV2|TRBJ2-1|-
TGTGCCAGCAGCCTCGCGACTAGCGGGGTCCATGAGCAGTTCTTC
CASSLATSGVHEQFF
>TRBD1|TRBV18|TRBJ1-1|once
TGTGCCAGCTCACGGGACAGGGGGAACACTGAAGCTTTCTTT
CASSRDRGNTEAFF
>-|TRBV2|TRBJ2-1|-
TGTGCCAGCAGTGTCTTGGGTTTATTAGCTGGTGAGCAGTTCTTC
CASSVLGLLAGEQFF
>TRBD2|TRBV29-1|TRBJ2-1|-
TGCAGCGTTTGGAGCCTAGCGGGAAGGTCGGGTAATGAGCAGTTCTTC
CSVWSLAGRSGNEQFF
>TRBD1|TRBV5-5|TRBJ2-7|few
TGTGCCAGCAGCTTGGCCGCGGGACAGGGTCCGGCTGGGGAGCAGTACTTC
CASSLAAGQGPAGEQYF
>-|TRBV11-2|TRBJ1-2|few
TGTGCCAGCAGCTTTCCCGGGACAAGGATGGGCTACACCTTC
CASSFPGTRMGYTF
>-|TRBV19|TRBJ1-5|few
TGTGCCATTCTACCCACACTAAGGCAGCCCCAGCATTTT
CAILPTLRQPQHF
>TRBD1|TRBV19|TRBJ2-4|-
TGTGCCACCCACCCGGGACAGGGGGCTGACATTCAGTACTTC
CATHPGQGADIQYF
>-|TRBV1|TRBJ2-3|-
TGCACCAGCAGCCAATGGCGGGGACCAGATACGCAGTATTTT
CTSSQWRGPDTQYF
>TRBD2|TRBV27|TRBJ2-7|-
TGTGCCAGCAGTTGGACTAGCGAGTACGAGCAGTACTTC
CASSWTSEYEQYF
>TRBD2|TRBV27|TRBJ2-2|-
TGTGCCAGCAGTCAATCGGGGGGGGCTTTCCCCGGGGAGCTGTTTTTT
CASSQSGGAFPGELFF
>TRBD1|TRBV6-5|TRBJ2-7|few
TGTGCCAGCAGTCGACAGGGGGCGTATTTAAGCGAGCAGTACTTC
CASSRQGAYLSEQYF
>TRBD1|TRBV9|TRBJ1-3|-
TGTGCCAGCAGCGTAGGCAGTGGACAGGGGGTGCTGGGGGACACCATATATTTT
CASSVGSGQGVLGDTIYF
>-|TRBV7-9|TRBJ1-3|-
TGTGCCAGCAGCCGGGTGGGTACTTCTGGAAACACCATATATTTT
CASSRVGTSGNTIYF
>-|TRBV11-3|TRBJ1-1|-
TGTGCCAGCAGCACGGGGGGGACTGAAGCTTTCTTT
CASSTGGTEAFF
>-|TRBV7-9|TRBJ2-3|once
TGTGCCAGCAGCTTCGAGCTAGCTGCAGATACGCAGTATTTT
CASSFELAADTQYF
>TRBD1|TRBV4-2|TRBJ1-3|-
TGTGCCAGCAGCCAAGAGGGACAGGGATATGGAAACACCATATATTTT
CASSQEGQGYGNTIYF
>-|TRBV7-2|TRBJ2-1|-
TGTGCCAGCAGCTTATCCGGGGGATCCTCCTACAATGAGCAGTTCTTC
CASSLSGGSSYNEQFF
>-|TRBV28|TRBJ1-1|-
TGTGCCAGCACAGGGGCAGGGTGGATGAGAAACACTGAAGCTTTCTTT
CASTGAGWMRNTEAFF
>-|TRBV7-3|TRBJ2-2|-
TGTGCCAGCAGCTTAGCAGGGGCGGACACCGGGGAGCTGTTTTTT
CASSLAGADTGELFF
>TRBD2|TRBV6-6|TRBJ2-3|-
TGTGCCAGCAGTCGGACCGTAGCGGGAACAATCACAGATACGCAGTATTTT
CASSRTVAGTITDTQYF
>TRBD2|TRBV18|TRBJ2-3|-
TGTGCCAGCTCACGGACTAGCGGACCCACAGATACGCAGTATTTT
CASSRTSGPTDTQYF
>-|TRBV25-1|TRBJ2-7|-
TGTGCCAGCAGTGACAGGGGCGGGCGGTACGAGCAGTACTTC
CASSDRGGRYEQYF
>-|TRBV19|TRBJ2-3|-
TGTGCCAGTAGTATAGATACACGTACCCGGACTTATACGCAGTATTTT
CASSIDTRTRTYTQYF
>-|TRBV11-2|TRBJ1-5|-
TGTGCCAGCAGCTTCGGGACACTTAGCAATCAGCCCCAGCATTTT
CASSFGTLSNQPQHF
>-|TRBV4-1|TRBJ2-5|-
TGCGCCAGCAGCCAAGCACACACCGGGACTCAAGAGACCCAGTACTTC
CASSQAHTGTQETQYF
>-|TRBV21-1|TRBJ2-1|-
TGTGCCAGCACCAAACAACCCTCACTAGCGGCTGGGAATGAGCAGTTCTTC
CASTKQPSLAAGNEQFF
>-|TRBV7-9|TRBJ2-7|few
TGTGCCAGCAGCCCAAGGGATTTGACTAGTCTCCGTTACGAGCAGTACTTC
CASSPRDLTSLRYEQYF
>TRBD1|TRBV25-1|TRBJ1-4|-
TGTGCCAGCAGTCCCGACAGGGTGGGTGAAAAACTGTTTTTT
CASSPDRVGEKLFF
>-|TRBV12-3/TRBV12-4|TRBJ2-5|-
TGTGCCAGCAGACTAGACCAAGAGACCCAGTACTTC
CASRLDQETQYF
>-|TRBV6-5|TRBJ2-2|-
TGTGCCAGCACCGAATCGCGGGGATCCGGGGAGCTGTTTTTT
CASTESRGSGELFF
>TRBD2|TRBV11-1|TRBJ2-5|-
TGTGCCAGCAGCTTATCACTAGCGGGGGGAGTGGAGACCCAGTACTTC
CASSLSLAGGVETQYF
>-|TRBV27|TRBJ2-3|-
TGTGCCAGCAGTCCGGCCCGGGACTCTACGCAGTATTTT
CASSPARDSTQYF
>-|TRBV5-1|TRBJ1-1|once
TGCGCCAGCACCTTGAGGGGCTCGGGGGTCGGGGTCACTGAAGCTTTCTTT
CASTLRGSGVGVTEAFF
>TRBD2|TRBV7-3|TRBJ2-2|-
TGTGCCAGCAGTTTAGCGGGGTTGACCGGGGAGCTGTTTTTT
CASSLAGLTGELFF
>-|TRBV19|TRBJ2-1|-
TGTGCCAGTAGTTACCCGGTCCTGGGGAGGAATGAGCAGTTCTTC
CASSYPVLGRNEQFF
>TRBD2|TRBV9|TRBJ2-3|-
TGTGCCAGCGCAGCCCATAGCGGGGGCACAGATACGCAGTATTTT
CASAAHSGGTDTQYF
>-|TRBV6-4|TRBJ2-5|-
TGTGCCAGCAGTGAGTGTGGGCAGGGGTTCCAAGAGACCCAGTACTTC
CASSECGQGFQETQYF